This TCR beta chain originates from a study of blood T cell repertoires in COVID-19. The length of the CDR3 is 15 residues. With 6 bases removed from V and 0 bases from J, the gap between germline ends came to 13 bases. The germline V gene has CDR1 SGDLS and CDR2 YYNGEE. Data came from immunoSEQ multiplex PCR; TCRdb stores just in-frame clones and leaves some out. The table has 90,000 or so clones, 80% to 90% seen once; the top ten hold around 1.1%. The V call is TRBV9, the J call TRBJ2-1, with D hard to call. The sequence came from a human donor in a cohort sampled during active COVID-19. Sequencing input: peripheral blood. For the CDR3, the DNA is TGTGCCAGCACCCCTCAGGTCTCCTCCTACAATGAGCAGTTCTTC. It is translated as CASTPQVSSYNEQFF. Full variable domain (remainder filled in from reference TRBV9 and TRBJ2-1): DSGVTQTPKHLITATGQRVTLRCSPRSGDLSVYWYQQSLDQGLQFLIQYYNGEERAKGNILERFSAQQFPDLHSELNLSSLELGDSALYFCASTPQVSSYNEQFFGPGTRLTVL.